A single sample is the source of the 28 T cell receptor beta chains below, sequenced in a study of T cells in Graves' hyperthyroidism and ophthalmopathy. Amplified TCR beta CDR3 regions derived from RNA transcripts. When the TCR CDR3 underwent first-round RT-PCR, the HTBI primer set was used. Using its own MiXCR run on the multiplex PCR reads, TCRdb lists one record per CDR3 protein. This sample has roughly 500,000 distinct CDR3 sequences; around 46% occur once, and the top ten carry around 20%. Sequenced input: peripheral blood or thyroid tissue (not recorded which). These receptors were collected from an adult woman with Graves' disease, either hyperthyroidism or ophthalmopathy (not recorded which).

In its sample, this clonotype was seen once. The CDR3, as DNA: TGTGCCAGCAGCCCGGTGGGGACGGCCCGTGAGGACACCTTC. Its protein is CASSPVGTAREDTF. The genes are TRBV11-2 and TRBJ1-2; a weak D match, TRBD1 (5 bases). Germline V gives CDR1 SGHAT, CDR2 FQNNGV. Trimming left V 5 bases short and J 12 bases short, with 22 bases between. The CDR3 is 14 residues long.

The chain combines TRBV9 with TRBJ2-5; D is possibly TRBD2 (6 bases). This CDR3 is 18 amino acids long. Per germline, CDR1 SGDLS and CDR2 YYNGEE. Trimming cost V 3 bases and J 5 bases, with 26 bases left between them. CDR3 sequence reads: CASSAPGSFGNTGETQYF. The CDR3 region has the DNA TGTGCCAGCAGCGCCCCCGGGAGTTTCGGAAACACCGGGGAGACCCAGTACTTC.

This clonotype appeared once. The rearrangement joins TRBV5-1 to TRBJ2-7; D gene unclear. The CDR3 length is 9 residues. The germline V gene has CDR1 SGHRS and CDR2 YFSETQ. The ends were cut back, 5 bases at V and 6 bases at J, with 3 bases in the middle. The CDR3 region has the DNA TGCGCCAGCAGGCCCGAGCAGTACTTC. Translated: CASRPEQYF.

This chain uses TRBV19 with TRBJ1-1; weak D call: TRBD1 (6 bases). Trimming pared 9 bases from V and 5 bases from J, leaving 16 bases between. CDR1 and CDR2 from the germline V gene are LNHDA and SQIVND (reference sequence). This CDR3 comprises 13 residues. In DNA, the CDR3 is TGTGCCAGCAGGGAACAGGGAAAGACTGAAGCTTTCTTT. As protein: CASREQGKTEAFF. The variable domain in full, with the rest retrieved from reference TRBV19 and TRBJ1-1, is DGGITQSPKYLFRKEGQNVTLSCEQNLNHDAMYWYRQDPGQGLRLIYYSQIVNDFQKGDIAEGYSVSREKKESFPLTVTSAQKNPTAFYLCASREQGKTEAFFGQGTRLTVV.

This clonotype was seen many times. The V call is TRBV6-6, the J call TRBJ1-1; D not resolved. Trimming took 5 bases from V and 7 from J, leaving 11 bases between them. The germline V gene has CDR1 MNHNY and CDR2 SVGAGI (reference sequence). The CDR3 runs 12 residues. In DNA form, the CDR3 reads TGTGCCAGCAGTCAAGGTGGCATTGAAGCTTTCTTT. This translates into CASSQGGIEAFF.

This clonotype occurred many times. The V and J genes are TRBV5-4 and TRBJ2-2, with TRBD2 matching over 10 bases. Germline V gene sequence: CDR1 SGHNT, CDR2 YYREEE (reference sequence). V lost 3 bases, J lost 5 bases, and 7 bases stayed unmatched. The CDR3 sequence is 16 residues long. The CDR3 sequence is CASSYWTSGLTGELFF. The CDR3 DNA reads TGTGCCAGCAGCTACTGGACTAGCGGACTGACCGGGGAGCTGTTTTTT.

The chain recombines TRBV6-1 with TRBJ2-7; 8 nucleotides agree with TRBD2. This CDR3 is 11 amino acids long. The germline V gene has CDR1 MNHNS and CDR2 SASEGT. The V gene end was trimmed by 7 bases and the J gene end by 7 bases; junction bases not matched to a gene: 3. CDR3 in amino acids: CASKQRGEQYF. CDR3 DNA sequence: TGTGCCAGCAAACAGCGGGGGGAGCAGTACTTC.

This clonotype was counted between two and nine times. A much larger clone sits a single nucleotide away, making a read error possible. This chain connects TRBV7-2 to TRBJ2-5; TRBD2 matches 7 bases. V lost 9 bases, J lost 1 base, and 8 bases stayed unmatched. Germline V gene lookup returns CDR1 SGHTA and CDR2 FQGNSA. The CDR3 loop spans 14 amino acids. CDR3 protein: CASGMGGSQETQYF. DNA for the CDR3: TGTGCCAGTGGGATGGGAGGGTCCCAAGAGACCCAGTACTTC.

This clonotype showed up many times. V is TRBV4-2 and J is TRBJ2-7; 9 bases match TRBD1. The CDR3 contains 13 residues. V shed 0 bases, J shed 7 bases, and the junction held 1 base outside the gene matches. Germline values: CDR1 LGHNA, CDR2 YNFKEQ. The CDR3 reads CASSQEGQGEQYF. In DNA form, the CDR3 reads TGTGCCAGCAGCCAAGAGGGACAGGGAGAGCAGTACTTC.

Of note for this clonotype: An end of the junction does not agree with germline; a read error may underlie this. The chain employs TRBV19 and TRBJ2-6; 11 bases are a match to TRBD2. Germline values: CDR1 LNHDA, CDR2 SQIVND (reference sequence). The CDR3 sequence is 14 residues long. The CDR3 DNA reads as TGTGCCAGTAGTATGACTAGCGGGGCCTACGTCCTGACTTTC. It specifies CASSMTSGAYVLTF. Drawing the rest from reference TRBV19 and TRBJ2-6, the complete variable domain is DGGITQSPKYLFRKEGQNVTLSCEQNLNHDAMYWYRQDPGQGLRLIYYSQIVNDFQKGDIAEGYSVSREKKESFPLTVTSAQKNPTAFYLCASSMTSGAYVLTFGAGSRLTVL.

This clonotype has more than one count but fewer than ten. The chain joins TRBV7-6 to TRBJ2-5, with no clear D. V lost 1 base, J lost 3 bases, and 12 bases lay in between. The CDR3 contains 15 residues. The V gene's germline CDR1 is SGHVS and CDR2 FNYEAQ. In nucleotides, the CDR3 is TGTGCCAGCAGCTTAGTCCTCCGATGGGAAGAGACCCAGTACTTC. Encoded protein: CASSLVLRWEETQYF.

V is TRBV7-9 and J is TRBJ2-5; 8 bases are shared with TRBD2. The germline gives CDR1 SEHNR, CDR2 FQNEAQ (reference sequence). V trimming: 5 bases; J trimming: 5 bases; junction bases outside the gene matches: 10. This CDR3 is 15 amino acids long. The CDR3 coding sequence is TGTGCCAGCAGCATTACAAGCGGGAGAGGTGAGACCCAGTACTTC. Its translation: CASSITSGRGETQYF.

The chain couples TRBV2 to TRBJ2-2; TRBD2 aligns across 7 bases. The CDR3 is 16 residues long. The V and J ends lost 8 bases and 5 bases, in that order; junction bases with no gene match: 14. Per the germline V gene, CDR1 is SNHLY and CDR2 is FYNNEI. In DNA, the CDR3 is TGTGCCAGCGACTTCAGCGGGGACGGTTGGACCGGGGAGCTGTTTTTT. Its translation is CASDFSGDGWTGELFF.

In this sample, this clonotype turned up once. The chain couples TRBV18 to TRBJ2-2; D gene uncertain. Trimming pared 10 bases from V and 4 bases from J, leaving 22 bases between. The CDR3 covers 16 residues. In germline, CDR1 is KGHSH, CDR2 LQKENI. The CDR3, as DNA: TGTGCCACCGTACCGCCCGTGGGGATAGGCACCGGGGAGCTGTTTTTT. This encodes CATVPPVGIGTGELFF.

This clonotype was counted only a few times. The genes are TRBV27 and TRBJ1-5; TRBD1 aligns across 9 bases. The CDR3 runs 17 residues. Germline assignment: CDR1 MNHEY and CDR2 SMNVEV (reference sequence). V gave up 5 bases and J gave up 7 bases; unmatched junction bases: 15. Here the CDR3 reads CASSPAGVQGAWQPQHF. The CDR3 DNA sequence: TGTGCCAGCAGTCCCGCGGGCGTACAGGGGGCATGGCAGCCCCAGCATTTT.

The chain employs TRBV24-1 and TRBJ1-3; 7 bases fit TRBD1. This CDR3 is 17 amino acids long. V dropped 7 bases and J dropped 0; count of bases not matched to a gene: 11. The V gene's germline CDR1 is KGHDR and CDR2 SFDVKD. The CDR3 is CATRTGRVPSSGNTIYF. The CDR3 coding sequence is TGTGCCACCAGGACAGGGCGCGTCCCTAGCTCTGGAAACACCATATATTTT.

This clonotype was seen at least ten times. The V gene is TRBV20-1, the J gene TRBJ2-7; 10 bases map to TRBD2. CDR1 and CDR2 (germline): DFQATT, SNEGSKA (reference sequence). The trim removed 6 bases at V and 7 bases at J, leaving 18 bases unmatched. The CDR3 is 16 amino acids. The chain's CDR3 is CSAPPPKAGGPPEQYF. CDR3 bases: TGCAGTGCCCCACCTCCGAAAGCGGGAGGGCCTCCGGAGCAGTACTTC.

Written as DNA, the CDR3 is TGTGCCACCAGTGCTAGAGACCAGACCCAGTACTTC. The encoded protein is CATSARDQTQYF. The chain joins TRBV24-1 to TRBJ2-5; no clear D gene. The CDR3 is made up of 12 amino acids. CDR1 is KGHDR and CDR2 is SFDVKD in the germline V gene. Deletions cut 5 bases from V and 6 bases from J, with 9 bases between.

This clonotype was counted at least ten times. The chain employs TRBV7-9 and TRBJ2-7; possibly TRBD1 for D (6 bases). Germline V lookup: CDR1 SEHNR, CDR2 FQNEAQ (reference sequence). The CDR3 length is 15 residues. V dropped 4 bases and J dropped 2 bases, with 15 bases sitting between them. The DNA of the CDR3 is TGTGCCAGCAGCTCAACTTGGACAGCCCCCTACGAGCAGTACTTC. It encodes CASSSTWTAPYEQYF.

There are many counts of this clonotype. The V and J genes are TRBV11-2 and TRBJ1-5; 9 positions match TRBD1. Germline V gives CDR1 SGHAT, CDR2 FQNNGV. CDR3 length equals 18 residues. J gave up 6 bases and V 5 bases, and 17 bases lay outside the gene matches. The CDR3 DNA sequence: TGTGCCAGCAGCCCAGGAAACCTAGGACAGGGGAAGTCTCAGCCCCAGCATTTT. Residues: CASSPGNLGQGKSQPQHF.

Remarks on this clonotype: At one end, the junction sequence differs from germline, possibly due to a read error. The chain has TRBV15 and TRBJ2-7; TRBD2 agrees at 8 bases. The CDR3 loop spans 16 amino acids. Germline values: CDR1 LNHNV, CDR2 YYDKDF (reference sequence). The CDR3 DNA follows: TGTGCCGCCAGCAGCCGGGGGGGGGTGAGCTCCTACGAGCAGTACTTC. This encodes CAASSRGGVSSYEQYF.

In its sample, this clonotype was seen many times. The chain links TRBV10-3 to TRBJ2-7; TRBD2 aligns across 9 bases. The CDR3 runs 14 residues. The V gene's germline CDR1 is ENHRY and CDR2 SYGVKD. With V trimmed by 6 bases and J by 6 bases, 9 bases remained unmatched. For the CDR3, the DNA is TGTGCCATCAGGCGGGAGGGTGAGTCTGGCGAGCAGTACTTC. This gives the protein CAIRREGESGEQYF.

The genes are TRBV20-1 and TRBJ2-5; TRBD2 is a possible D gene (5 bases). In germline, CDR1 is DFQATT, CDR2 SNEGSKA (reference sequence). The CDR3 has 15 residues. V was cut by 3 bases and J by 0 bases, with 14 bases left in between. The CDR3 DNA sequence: TGCAGTGCTAGTAGCGCAGAGTCGTACCAAGAGACCCAGTACTTC. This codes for CSASSAESYQETQYF.

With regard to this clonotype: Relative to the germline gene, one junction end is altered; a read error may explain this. The CDR3 is CASSGGQIPLYTF. The DNA for the CDR3 is TGCGCCAGCAGCGGGGGACAGATACCTCTCTACACCTTC. The chain employs TRBV9 and TRBJ1-2, with 7 bases fitting TRBD1. The CDR3 sequence is 13 residues long. Per the germline V gene, CDR1 is SGDLS and CDR2 is YYNGEE.

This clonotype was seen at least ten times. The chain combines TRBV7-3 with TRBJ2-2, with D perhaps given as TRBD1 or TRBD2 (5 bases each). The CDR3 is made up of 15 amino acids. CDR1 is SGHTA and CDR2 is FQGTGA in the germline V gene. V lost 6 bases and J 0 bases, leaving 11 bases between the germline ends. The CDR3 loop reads CASRPGTANTGELFF. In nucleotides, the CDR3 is TGTGCCAGCAGGCCCGGGACGGCGAACACCGGGGAGCTGTTTTTT.

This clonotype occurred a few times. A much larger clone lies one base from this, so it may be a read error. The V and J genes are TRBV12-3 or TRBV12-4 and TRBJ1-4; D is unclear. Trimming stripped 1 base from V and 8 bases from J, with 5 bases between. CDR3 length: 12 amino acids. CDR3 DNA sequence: TGTGCCAGCAGTTTAGGGGTGGAAAAACTGTTTTTT. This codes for CASSLGVEKLFF.

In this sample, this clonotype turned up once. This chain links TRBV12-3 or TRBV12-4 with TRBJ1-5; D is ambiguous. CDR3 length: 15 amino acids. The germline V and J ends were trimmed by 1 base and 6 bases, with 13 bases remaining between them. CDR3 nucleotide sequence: TGTGCCAGCAGTTTAGGGAGCGGGGATAGTCAGCCCCAGCATTTT. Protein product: CASSLGSGDSQPQHF.

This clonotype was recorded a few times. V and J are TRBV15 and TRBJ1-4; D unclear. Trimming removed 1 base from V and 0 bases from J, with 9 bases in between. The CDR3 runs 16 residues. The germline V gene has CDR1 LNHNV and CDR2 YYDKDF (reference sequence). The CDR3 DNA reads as TGTGCCACCAGCAGAGCCGGACCTGCAACTAATGAAAAACTGTTTTTT. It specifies CATSRAGPATNEKLFF.